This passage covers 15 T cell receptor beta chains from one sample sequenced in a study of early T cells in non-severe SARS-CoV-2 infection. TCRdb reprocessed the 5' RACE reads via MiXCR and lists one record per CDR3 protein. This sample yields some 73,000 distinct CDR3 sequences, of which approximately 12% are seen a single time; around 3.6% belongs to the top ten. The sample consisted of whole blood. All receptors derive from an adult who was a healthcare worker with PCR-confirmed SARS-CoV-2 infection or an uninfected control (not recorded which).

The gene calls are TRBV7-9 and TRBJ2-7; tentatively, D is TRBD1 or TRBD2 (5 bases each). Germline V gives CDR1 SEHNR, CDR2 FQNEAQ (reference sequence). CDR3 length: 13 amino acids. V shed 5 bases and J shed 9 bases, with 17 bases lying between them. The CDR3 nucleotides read TGTGCCAGCAGCCTGGGACGGTACGAGCGGCAGTACTTC. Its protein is CASSLGRYERQYF.

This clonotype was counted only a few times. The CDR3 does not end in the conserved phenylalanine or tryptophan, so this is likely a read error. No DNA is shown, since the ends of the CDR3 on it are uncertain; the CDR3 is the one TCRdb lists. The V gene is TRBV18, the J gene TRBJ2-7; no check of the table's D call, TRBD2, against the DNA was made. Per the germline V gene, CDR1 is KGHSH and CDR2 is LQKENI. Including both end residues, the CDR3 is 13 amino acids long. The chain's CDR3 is CASSPGEKRAFAL.

The CDR3 reads CASSSPREMGYGYTF. CDR3 DNA: TGTGCCAGCAGTTCACCGAGGGAGATGGGGTATGGCTACACCTTC. The chain couples TRBV12-3 or TRBV12-4 to TRBJ1-2; no definite D call. Trimming shortened V by 4 bases and J by 5 bases, and 17 bases separated the two germline ends. The CDR3 is 15 amino acids.

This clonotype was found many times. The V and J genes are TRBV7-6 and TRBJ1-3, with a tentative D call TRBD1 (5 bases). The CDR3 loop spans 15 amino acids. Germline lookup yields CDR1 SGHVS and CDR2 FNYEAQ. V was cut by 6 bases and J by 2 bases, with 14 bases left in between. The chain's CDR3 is CASRGSGGTGNTIYF. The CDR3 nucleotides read TGTGCCAGCAGGGGTTCGGGGGGTACTGGAAACACCATATATTTT.

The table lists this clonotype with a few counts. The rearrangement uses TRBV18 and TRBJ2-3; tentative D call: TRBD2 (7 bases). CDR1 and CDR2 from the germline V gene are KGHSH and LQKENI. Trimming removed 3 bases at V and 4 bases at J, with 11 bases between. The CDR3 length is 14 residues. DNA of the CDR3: TGTGCCAGCTCACCCACAGGGAGGGCAGATACGCAGTATTTT. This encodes CASSPTGRADTQYF.

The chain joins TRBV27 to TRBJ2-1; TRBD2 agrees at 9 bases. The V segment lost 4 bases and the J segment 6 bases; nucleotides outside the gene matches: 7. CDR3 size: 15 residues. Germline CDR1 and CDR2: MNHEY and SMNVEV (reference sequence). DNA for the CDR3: TGTGCCAGCAGTTCGCTAGCGGGGAGACCCAATGAGCAGTTCTTC. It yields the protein CASSSLAGRPNEQFF.

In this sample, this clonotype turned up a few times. The chain's CDR3 is CSVEDPGTGAGPYEQYF. As DNA, the CDR3 is TGCAGCGTTGAAGACCCGGGGACAGGGGCCGGCCCCTACGAGCAGTACTTC. This chain links TRBV29-1 with TRBJ2-7, with TRBD1 identical over 10 bases. The V gene end was trimmed by 0 bases and the J gene end by 2 bases; junction bases not matched to a gene: 10. Germline CDR1 and CDR2: SQVTM and ANQGSEA. This CDR3 comprises 17 residues.

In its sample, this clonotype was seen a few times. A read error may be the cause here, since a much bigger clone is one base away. The CDR3, as DNA: TGTGCCGGCAGCTGGACTAGCGGGTTAAACAATGAGCAGTTCTTC. It is translated as CAGSWTSGLNNEQFF. This chain connects TRBV7-2 to TRBJ2-1; 11 bases match TRBD2. Per germline, CDR1 SGHTA and CDR2 FQGNSA. CDR3 length: 15 amino acids.

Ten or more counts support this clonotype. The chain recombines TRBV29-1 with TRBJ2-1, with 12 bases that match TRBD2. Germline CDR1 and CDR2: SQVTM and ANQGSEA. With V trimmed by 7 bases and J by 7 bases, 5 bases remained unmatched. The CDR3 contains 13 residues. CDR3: CSGKLAGGNEQFF. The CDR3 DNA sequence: TGCAGCGGTAAACTAGCGGGAGGTAATGAGCAGTTCTTC.

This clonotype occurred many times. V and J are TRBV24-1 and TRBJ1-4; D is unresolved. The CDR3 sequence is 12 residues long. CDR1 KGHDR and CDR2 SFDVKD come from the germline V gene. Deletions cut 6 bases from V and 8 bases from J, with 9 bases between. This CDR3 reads CATSQAGEKLFF. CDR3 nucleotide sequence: TGTGCCACCAGTCAAGCTGGCGAAAAACTGTTTTTT.

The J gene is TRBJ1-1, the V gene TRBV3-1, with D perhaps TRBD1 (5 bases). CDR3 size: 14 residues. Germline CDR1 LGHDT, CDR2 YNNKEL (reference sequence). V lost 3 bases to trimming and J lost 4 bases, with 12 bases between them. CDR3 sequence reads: CASSHTPRGTEAFF. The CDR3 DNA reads TGTGCCAGCAGCCACACTCCGAGGGGCACTGAAGCTTTCTTT.

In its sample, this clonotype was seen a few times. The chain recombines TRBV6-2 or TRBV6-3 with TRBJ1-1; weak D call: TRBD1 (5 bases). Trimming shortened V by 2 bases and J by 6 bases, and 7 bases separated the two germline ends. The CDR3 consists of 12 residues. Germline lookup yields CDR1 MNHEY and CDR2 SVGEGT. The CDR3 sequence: CASSYAGSEAFF. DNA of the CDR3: TGTGCCAGCAGTTACGCAGGGTCTGAAGCTTTCTTT.

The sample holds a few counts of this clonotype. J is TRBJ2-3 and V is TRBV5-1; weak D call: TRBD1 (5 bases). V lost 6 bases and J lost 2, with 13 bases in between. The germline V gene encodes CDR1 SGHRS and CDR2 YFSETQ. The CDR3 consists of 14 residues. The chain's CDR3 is CASNTGADTDTQYF. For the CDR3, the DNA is TGCGCCAGCAACACTGGGGCGGACACAGATACGCAGTATTTT.

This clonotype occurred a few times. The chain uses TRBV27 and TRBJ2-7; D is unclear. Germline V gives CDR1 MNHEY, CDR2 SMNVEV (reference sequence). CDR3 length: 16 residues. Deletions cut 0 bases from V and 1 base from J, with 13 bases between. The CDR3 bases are TGTGCCAGCAGTTTATCAGGCCCATACCTTTCCTACGAGCAGTACTTC. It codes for CASSLSGPYLSYEQYF.

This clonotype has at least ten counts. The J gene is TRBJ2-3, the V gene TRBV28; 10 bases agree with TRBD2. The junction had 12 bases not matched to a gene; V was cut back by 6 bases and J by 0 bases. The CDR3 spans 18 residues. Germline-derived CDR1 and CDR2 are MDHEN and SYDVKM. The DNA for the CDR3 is TGTGCCAGCAGCCCCCTGGGCCAGCGGGAGGGGAGCACAGATACGCAGTATTTT. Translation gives CASSPLGQREGSTDTQYF.